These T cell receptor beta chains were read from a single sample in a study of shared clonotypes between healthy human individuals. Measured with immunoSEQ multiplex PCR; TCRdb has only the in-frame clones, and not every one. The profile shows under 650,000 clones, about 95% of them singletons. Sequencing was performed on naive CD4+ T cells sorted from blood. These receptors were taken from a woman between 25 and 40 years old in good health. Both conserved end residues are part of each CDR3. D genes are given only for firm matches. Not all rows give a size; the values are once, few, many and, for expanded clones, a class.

DNA: TGTGCCAGCAGAGGACTAGCGGGAGGAGATGAGCAGTTCTTC; CDR3: CASRGLAGGDEQFF; V: TRBV6-5; size: once; D: TRBD2; J: TRBJ2-1
DNA: TGTGCCAGCAGCGCGGCGTTCGTAGCGGGACGGGATACGCAGTATTTT; CDR3: CASSAAFVAGRDTQYF; V: TRBV5-8; size: NA; D: TRBD2; J: TRBJ2-3
DNA: TGTGCCAGCAGGTCAGGGACAAGGCAGTACTTC; CDR3: CASRSGTRQYF; V: TRBV28; size: NA; D: NA; J: TRBJ2-7
DNA: TGCGCCACCCGGTTCGCCGGGAACACTGAAGCTTTCTTT; CDR3: CATRFAGNTEAFF; V: TRBV10-2; size: NA; D: NA; J: TRBJ1-1
DNA: TGCAGCGGGGGACAGCTTAACACTGAAGCTTTCTTT; CDR3: CSGGQLNTEAFF; V: TRBV29-1; size: NA; D: TRBD1; J: TRBJ1-1
DNA: TGTGCCAGCAGGACCGGGACAGGTAGCTCCTACGAGCAGTACTTC; CDR3: CASRTGTGSSYEQYF; V: TRBV6-6; size: NA; D: TRBD1; J: TRBJ2-7
DNA: TGTGCCAGCAGCCGGGGGGGGAGCCGATACGAGCAGTACTTC; CDR3: CASSRGGSRYEQYF; V: TRBV7-2; size: NA; D: TRBD2; J: TRBJ2-7
DNA: TGTGCCAGCAGCGCCTTTAGCTACGAGCAGTACTTC; CDR3: CASSAFSYEQYF; V: TRBV2; size: NA; D: NA; J: TRBJ2-7
DNA: TGTGCCAGCAGCCCCTTCGACAGGGGCAATAACTACGAGCAGTACTTC; CDR3: CASSPFDRGNNYEQYF; V: TRBV7-8; size: NA; D: TRBD1; J: TRBJ2-7
DNA: TGTGCCAGCAGGAGCCTCTACGAGCAGTACTTC; CDR3: CASRSLYEQYF; V: TRBV25-1; size: NA; D: NA; J: TRBJ2-7
DNA: TGTGCCAGCAGTTCACAGGACTCCACTGAAGCTTTCTTT; CDR3: CASSSQDSTEAFF; V: TRBV2; size: NA; D: NA; J: TRBJ1-1
DNA: TGTGCCAGTAGTACGATAACCGCAAATGGACTAGCGGGAGGCGAGCAGTACTTC; CDR3: CASSTITANGLAGGEQYF; V: TRBV19; size: NA; D: TRBD2; J: TRBJ2-7
DNA: TGCGCCAGCAGTGAACGGCGGGAGGGCCCTCGCCACGAGCAGTACTTC; CDR3: CASSERREGPRHEQYF; V: TRBV10-1; size: NA; D: TRBD2; J: TRBJ2-7
DNA: TGCGCCAGCAGCGCGGAGGCGACAGGGGCTGGGGCCAACGTCCTGACTTTC; CDR3: CASSAEATGAGANVLTF; V: TRBV5-1; size: NA; D: TRBD1; J: TRBJ2-6
DNA: TGTGCCAGCAGAGGGACTCGGAGGAGAGGCGAGCAGTACTTC; CDR3: CASRGTRRRGEQYF; V: TRBV27; size: NA; D: NA; J: TRBJ2-7
DNA: TGTGCCTGGAGTGTCACCCAGCCCACAAGCTCTGGAAACACCATATATTTT; CDR3: CAWSVTQPTSSGNTIYF; V: TRBV30; size: NA; D: NA; J: TRBJ1-3
DNA: TGCGCCAGCAGTGAATCCAGGTTCAATCAGCCCCAGCATTTT; CDR3: CASSESRFNQPQHF; V: TRBV10-2; size: NA; D: NA; J: TRBJ1-5
DNA: TGTGCCAGCACCCCGTACAGGGGGGATTCCGAGCAGTACTTC; CDR3: CASTPYRGDSEQYF; V: TRBV27; size: NA; D: TRBD1; J: TRBJ2-7
DNA: TGCGCCAGCAGCCAGGGAGGAGAAGAGCAGCCCCAGCATTTT; CDR3: CASSQGGEEQPQHF; V: TRBV4-1; size: NA; D: NA; J: TRBJ1-5
DNA: TGTGCCAGCAGGCGAGGGGCAAGGAACACTGAAGCTTTCTTT; CDR3: CASRRGARNTEAFF; V: TRBV6-6; size: NA; D: NA; J: TRBJ1-1
DNA: TGTGCCAGCAGCCTCTCGAGGGGTGAAGCTTTCTTT; CDR3: CASSLSRGEAFF; V: TRBV28; size: once; D: NA; J: TRBJ1-1
DNA: TGTGCCAGCGGGGGGGAAATCTACGAGCAGTACTTC; CDR3: CASGGEIYEQYF; V: TRBV2; size: NA; D: TRBD2; J: TRBJ2-7
DNA: TGTGCCAGCAGTTTCGATGGCATAGGCAATCAGCCCCAGCATTTT; CDR3: CASSFDGIGNQPQHF; V: TRBV28; size: NA; D: NA; J: TRBJ1-5
DNA: TGTGCCAGCAGTATGGGACTAGCGGGAGTCGTCGGGAGGCACGAGCAGTACTTC; CDR3: CASSMGLAGVVGRHEQYF; V: TRBV5-8; size: NA; D: TRBD2; J: TRBJ2-7
DNA: TGTGCCAGCAGTCCTAGGAAAGCTAACTATGGCTACACCTTC; CDR3: CASSPRKANYGYTF; V: TRBV27; size: NA; D: NA; J: TRBJ1-2
DNA: TGTGCCAGCAGTCCCAGGGCCTATGGCTACACCTTC; CDR3: CASSPRAYGYTF; V: TRBV28; size: NA; D: NA; J: TRBJ1-2
DNA: TGTGCCAGCAGTTTGGTGGGACTAGCGGGGGGGAGCTCCTACAATGAGCAGTTCTTC; CDR3: CASSLVGLAGGSSYNEQFF; V: TRBV27; size: NA; D: TRBD2; J: TRBJ2-1
DNA: TGTGCCAGCAGGCCGACAGTCTTTAAGGGCTACACCTTC; CDR3: CASRPTVFKGYTF; V: TRBV28; size: NA; D: NA; J: TRBJ1-2
DNA: TGTGCCAGCAGTTCGACAGGGGGTGAGTCTAACTATGGCTACACCTTC; CDR3: CASSSTGGESNYGYTF; V: TRBV6-6; size: NA; D: TRBD1; J: TRBJ1-2
DNA: TGTGCCACGCTCTTGGGCTCTGGAAACACCATATATTTT; CDR3: CATLLGSGNTIYF; V: TRBV6-1; size: NA; D: NA; J: TRBJ1-3
DNA: TGTGCCAGCAGTCAAATTAGCGGGTCCCAAGAGACCCAGTACTTC; CDR3: CASSQISGSQETQYF; V: TRBV27; size: NA; D: TRBD2; J: TRBJ2-5
DNA: TGTGCCAGCAGCGCCGTTATGCCGGAGCAGTACTTC; CDR3: CASSAVMPEQYF; V: TRBV28; size: NA; D: NA; J: TRBJ2-5
DNA: TGTGCCAGCAGTTTTTCAGTGCTCCGGGACAGGGGGCGACCATTGAACACCGGGGAGCTGTTTTTT; CDR3: CASSFSVLRDRGRPLNTGELFF; V: TRBV28; size: NA; D: TRBD1; J: TRBJ2-2
DNA: TGTGCCAGCACCAGGAGCGGGAGGGCGGTGTTCTTC; CDR3: CASTRSGRAVFF; V: TRBV7-9; size: NA; D: TRBD2; J: TRBJ2-1
DNA: TGTGCCAGCAAAGGGGGGGTGGGATATTACGAGCAGTACTTC; CDR3: CASKGGVGYYEQYF; V: TRBV2; size: NA; D: NA; J: TRBJ2-7
DNA: TGCGCCAGCAGTGAGTCGGGGTCAGGGGGCAACGAGCAGTACTTC; CDR3: CASSESGSGGNEQYF; V: TRBV10-1; size: NA; D: TRBD1; J: TRBJ2-7
DNA: TGTGCCAGCTCAAAGGGGGCCGGGGAGCTGTTTTTT; CDR3: CASSKGAGELFF; V: TRBV18; size: NA; D: NA; J: TRBJ2-2
DNA: TGTGCCATAGGGCGGGGGCCTGAAGGGAGCGAGCAGTACTTC; CDR3: CAIGRGPEGSEQYF; V: TRBV10-3; size: NA; D: NA; J: TRBJ2-7
DNA: TGTGCCATCAGTGAAGACAGGCCCCCCTACGAGCAGTACTTC; CDR3: CAISEDRPPYEQYF; V: TRBV10-3; size: NA; D: NA; J: TRBJ2-7
DNA: TGTGCCAGCAGTTTGGGGAGCTCCTATAATTCACCCCTCCACTTT; CDR3: CASSLGSSYNSPLHF; V: TRBV27; size: NA; D: NA; J: TRBJ1-6
DNA: TGTGCCAGCAGTTCGGGACTAGCGGTTAGTAGCTCCTACAATGAGCAGTTCTTC; CDR3: CASSSGLAVSSSYNEQFF; V: TRBV28; size: NA; D: TRBD2; J: TRBJ2-1
DNA: TGTGCCAGCCAGTTGGGCTCGGGCTACGAGCAGTACTTC; CDR3: CASQLGSGYEQYF; V: TRBV28; size: NA; D: NA; J: TRBJ2-7
DNA: TGTGCCAGCAGCGTAGCAGCGGGAGGGGCTGGGGCCAACGTCCTGACTTTC; CDR3: CASSVAAGGAGANVLTF; V: TRBV9; size: few; D: TRBD2; J: TRBJ2-6
DNA: TGTGCCAGCAGTGCTTGGGGGGCCCACCGGGACACGGCCGACAATGAGCAGTTCTTC; CDR3: CASSAWGAHRDTADNEQFF; V: TRBV2; size: NA; D: NA; J: TRBJ2-1
DNA: TGTGCCAGCTCACCCGGAGCAGGGTTGAACGAGCAGTACTTC; CDR3: CASSPGAGLNEQYF; V: TRBV18; size: NA; D: NA; J: TRBJ2-7
DNA: TGTGCCAGCAGCTCGGCTCGTGGTGAAAAACTGTTTTTT; CDR3: CASSSARGEKLFF; V: TRBV11-2; size: NA; D: NA; J: TRBJ1-4
DNA: TGTGCCAGCTCACGACTCAGCTGGACGAGGACTAACTATGGCTACACCTTC; CDR3: CASSRLSWTRTNYGYTF; V: TRBV18; size: NA; D: NA; J: TRBJ1-2